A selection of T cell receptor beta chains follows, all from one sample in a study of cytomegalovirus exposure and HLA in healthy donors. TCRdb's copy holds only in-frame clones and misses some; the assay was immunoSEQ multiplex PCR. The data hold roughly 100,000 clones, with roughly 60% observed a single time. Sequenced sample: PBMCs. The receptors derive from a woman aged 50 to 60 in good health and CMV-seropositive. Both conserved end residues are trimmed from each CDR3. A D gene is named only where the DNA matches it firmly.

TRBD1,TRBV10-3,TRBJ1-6,AISAFRRTGRVPGTNNSPLH
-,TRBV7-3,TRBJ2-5,ASSFQGGQETQY
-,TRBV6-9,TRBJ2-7,ASRVPGHPPSYEQY
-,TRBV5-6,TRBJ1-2,ASSSGTGGNGYT
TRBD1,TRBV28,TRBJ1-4,ASRDRGNEKLF
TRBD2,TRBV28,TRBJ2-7,ASSSGLAGGSSYEQY
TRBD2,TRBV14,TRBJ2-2,ASSPRPGLAYVGELF
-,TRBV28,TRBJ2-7,ASSLSPGSYEQY
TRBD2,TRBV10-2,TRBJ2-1,ASRTSGGAGEQF
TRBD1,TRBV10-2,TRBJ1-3,GSRGTGLSGNTIY
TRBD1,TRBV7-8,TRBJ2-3,ASSSQGKGAGTDTQY
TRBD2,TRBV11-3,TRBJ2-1,ASSLAREGEQF
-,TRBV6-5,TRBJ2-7,ASTAAYEQY
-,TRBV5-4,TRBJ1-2,AIPDGRNYGYT
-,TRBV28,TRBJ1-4,ASSTPLGGGEKLF
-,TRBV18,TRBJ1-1,ASSQGRGTEAF
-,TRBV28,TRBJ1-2,ASSLWGGVYGYT
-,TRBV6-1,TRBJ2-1,ASSGPTSNEQF
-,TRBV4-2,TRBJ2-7,ASSLDRGEQY
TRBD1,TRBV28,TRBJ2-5,ASRKGARETQY
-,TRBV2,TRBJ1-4,ASTGVATNEKLF
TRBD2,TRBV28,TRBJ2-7,ASSLGGGGASYEQY
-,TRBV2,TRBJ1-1,APPRVHTEAF
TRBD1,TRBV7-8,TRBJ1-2,ASSLVGDSGYT
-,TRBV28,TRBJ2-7,ASSSLPTGSYEQY
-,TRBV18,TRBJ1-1,ASSPRGENTEAF
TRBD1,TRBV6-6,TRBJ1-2,ASSYTGQSGDGYT
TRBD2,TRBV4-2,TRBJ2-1,ASSQESTSGASEQF
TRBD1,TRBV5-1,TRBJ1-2,ASSLGTGGFNYGYT
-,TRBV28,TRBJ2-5,ASISGGLETQY
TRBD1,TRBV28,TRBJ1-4,ASSLGQGRTQNEKLF
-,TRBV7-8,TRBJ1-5,ASSLDPFGYSNQPRH
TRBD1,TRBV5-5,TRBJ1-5,ASSLDGTGYQPQH
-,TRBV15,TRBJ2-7,ATSRGGQRLSYEQY
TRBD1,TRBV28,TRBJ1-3,ASRPTGPQFSGNTIY
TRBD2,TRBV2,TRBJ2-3,ASGRADTQY
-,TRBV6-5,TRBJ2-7,ASSYGQGYSYEQY
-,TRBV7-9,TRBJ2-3,SSSPPYGTLRDSDTQY
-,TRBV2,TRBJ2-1,ASRSRAEGEQF
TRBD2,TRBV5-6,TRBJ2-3,ASSPTSGWGTDTQY
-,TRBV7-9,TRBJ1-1,ASSLLEGNTEAF
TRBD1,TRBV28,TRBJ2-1,ASRGQGIWSEQF
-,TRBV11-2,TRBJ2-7,ASSIYGGGGYEQY
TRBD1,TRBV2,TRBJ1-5,ASGDRGRDQPQH
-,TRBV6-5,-,ASSTAGYEQY
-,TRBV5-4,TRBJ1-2,ASSLGSETYYGYT
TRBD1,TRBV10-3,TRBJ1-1,AITPRTGEGTEAF
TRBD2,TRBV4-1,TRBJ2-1,ASSQGAGVDEQF
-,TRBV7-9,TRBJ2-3,ASSPITSNTQY
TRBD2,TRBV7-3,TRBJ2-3,ASTPGTSGTDTQY
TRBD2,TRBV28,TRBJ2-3,ASSSAGRGFDTQY
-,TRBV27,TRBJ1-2,ASRGQGGYT
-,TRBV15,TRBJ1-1,ATGLMGEAF
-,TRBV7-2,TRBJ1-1,ASSLAEDSEAF
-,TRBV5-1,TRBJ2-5,ASRSQGQSETQY
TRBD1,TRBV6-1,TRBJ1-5,ASSVMGQGGNQPQH